What follows is one T cell receptor (beta chain) and its context. Peripheral blood CD8+ and CD4+ T cells were profiled by TCR beta sequencing. Control patients had untreated stable or active relapsing-remitting multiple sclerosis by revised McDonald criteria. Negative isolation yielded CD8+ and CD4+ T cells; FACS enriched TEMRA cells. The data belong to a study of CD8 T cells in Susac syndrome. With 4 bases removed from V and 1 base from J, the gap between germline ends came to 8 bases. The CDR3 has 14 residues. CDR1 and CDR2 from the germline V gene are LGHDT and YNNKEL (reference sequence). Random hexamers served to reverse transcribe roughly 0.5 to 1 ug RNA. immunoSEQ multiplex PCR amplified TCR beta CDR3 across 54 Vbeta, 13 Jbeta. MiXCR, applied by TCRdb to the immunoSEQ multiplex PCR reads, yields one record per CDR3 protein. The sample shows about 150,000 distinct CDR3 sequences, roughly 92% of them seen only once.

This rearrangement joins TRBV3-1 to TRBJ1-3; D gene uncertain. Material: CD4+ T cells from PBMCs. The sequence was collected from a human donor with multiple sclerosis. The CDR3 DNA follows: TGTGCCAGCAGCCGCCCGGAATCTGGAAACACCATATATTTT. This sequence encodes CASSRPESGNTIYF.